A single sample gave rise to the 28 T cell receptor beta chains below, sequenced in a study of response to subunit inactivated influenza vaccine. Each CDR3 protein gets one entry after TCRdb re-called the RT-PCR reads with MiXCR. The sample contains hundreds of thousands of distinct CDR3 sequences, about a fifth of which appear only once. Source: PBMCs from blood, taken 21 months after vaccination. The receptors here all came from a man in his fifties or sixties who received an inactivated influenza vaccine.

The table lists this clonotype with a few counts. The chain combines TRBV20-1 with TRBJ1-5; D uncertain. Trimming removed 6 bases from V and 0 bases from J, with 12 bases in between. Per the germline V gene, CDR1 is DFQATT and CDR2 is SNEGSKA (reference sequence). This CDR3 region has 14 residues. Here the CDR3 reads CSAHPGYSNQPQHF. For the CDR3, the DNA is TGCAGTGCCCACCCCGGATATAGCAATCAGCCCCAGCATTTT.

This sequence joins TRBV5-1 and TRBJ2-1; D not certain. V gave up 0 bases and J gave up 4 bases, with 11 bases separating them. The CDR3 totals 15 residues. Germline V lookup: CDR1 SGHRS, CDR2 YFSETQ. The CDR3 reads CASSLAAAQYNEQFF. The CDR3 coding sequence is TGCGCCAGCAGCTTGGCCGCTGCCCAATACAATGAGCAGTTCTTC.

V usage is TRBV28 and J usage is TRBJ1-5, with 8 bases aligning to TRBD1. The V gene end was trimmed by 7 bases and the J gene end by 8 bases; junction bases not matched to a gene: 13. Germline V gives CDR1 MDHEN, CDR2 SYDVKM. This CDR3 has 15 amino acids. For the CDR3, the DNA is TGTGCCAGCATCGCTCACGAGGACAGGGCTAAGCCCCAGCATTTT. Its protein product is CASIAHEDRAKPQHF. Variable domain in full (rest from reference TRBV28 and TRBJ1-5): DVKVTQSSRYLVKRTGEKVFLECVQDMDHENMFWYRQDPGLGLRLIYFSYDVKMKEKGDIPEGYSVSREKKERFSLILESASTNQTSMYLCASIAHEDRAKPQHFGDGTRLSIL.

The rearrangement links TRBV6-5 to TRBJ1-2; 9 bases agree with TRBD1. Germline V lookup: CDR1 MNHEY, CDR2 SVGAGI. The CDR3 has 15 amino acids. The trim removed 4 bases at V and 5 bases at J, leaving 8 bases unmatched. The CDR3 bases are TGTGCCAGCAGTTTAAATCCGGGACAGGGTTATGGCTACACCTTC. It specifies CASSLNPGQGYGYTF.

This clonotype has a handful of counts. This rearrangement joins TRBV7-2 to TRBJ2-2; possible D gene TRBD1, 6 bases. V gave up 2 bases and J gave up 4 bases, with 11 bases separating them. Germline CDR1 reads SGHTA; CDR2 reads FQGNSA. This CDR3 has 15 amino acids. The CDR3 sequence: CASSLSGQRTGELFF. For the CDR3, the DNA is TGTGCCAGCAGCTTATCAGGACAGCGCACCGGGGAGCTGTTTTTT. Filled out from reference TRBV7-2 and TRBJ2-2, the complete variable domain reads GAGVSQSPSNKVTEKGKDVELRCDPISGHTALYWYRQSLGQGLEFLIYFQGNSAPDKSGLPSDRFSAERTGGSVSTLTIQRTQQEDSAVYLCASSLSGQRTGELFFGEGSRLTVL.

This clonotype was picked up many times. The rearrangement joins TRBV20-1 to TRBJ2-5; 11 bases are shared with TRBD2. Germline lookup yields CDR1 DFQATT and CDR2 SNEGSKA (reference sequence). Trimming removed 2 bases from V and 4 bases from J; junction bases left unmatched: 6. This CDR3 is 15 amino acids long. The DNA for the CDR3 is TGCAGTGCTAGACCTAGCGGGAGGCCCGGAGAGACCCAGTACTTC. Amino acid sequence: CSARPSGRPGETQYF.

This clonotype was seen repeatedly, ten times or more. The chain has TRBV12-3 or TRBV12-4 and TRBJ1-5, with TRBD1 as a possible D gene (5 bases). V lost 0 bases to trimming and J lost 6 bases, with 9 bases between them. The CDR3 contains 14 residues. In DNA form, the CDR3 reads TGTGCCAGCAGTTTAGCGCGTGGGGGTCAGCCCCAGCATTTT. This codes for CASSLARGGQPQHF.

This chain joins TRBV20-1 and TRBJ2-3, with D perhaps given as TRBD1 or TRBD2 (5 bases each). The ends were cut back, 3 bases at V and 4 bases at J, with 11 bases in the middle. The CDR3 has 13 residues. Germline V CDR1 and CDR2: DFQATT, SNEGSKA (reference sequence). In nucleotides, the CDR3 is TGCAGTGCTAGGGGGGATGGGGCAGATACGCAGTATTTT. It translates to CSARGDGADTQYF.

CDR3 region: CSATDRGSYEQYF. In nucleotides, the CDR3 is TGCAGTGCTACGGACAGGGGGTCCTACGAGCAGTACTTC. The V call is TRBV20-1, the J call TRBJ2-7; TRBD1 aligns across 10 bases. Germline values: CDR1 DFQATT, CDR2 SNEGSKA (reference sequence). The ends lost 4 bases at V and 1 base at J; junction bases unmatched: 1. This CDR3 has 13 amino acids.

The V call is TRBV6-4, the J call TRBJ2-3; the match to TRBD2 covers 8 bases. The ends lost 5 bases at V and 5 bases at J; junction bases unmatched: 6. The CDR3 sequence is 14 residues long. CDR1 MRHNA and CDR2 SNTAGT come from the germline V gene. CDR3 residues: CASSIAGSKDTQYF. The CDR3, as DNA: TGTGCCAGCAGTATAGCGGGGTCGAAAGATACGCAGTATTTT.

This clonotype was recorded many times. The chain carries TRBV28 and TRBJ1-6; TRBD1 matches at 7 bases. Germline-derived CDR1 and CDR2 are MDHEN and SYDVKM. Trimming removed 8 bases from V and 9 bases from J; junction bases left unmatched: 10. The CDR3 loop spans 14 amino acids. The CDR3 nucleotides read TGTGCCAGCCGAACAGGGGTCTATCTTTCACCCCTCCACTTT. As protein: CASRTGVYLSPLHF.

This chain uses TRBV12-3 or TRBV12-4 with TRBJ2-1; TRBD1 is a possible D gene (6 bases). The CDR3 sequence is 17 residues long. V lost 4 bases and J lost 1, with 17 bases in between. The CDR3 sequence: CASSSPDRQISYNEQFF. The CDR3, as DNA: TGTGCCAGCAGTTCACCAGACAGGCAGATTTCCTACAATGAGCAGTTCTTC.

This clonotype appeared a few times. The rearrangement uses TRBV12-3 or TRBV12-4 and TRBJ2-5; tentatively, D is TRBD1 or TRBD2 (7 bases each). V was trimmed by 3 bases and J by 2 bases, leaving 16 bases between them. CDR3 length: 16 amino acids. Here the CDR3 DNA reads TGTGCCAGCAGTTTGGGTGGCAGGGGGGGTCAAGAGACCCAGTACTTC. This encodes CASSLGGRGGQETQYF.

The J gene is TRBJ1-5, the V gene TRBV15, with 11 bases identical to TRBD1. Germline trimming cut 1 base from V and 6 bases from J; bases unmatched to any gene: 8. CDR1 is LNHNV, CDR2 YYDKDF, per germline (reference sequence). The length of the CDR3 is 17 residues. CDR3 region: CATSRAGTGGSSQPQHF. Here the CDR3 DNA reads TGTGCCACCAGCAGAGCCGGGACAGGGGGTAGTAGTCAGCCCCAGCATTTT.

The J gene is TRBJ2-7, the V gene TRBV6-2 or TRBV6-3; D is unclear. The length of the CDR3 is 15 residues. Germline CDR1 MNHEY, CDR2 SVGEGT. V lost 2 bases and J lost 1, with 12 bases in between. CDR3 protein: CASSYGVQESYEQYF. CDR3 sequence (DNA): TGTGCCAGCAGTTACGGTGTTCAGGAGTCCTACGAGCAGTACTTC.

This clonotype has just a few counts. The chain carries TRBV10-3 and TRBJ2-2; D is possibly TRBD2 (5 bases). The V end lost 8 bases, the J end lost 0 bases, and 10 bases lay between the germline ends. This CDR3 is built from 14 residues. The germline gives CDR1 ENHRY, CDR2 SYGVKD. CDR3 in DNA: TGTGCCATCTCGGGGTCCTCGAACACCGGGGAGCTGTTTTTT. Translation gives CAISGSSNTGELFF.

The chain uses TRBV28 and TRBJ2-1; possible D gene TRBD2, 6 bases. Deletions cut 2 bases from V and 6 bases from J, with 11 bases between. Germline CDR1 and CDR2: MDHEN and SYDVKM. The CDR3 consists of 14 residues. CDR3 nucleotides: TGTGCCAGCAGTTTAGGAGGGACCCTCAATGAGCAGTTCTTC. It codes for CASSLGGTLNEQFF.

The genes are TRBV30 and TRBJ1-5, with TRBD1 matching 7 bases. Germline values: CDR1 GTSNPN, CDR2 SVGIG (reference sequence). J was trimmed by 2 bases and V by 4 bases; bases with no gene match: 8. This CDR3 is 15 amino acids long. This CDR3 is CAWNRQGVGNQPQHF. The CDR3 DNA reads TGTGCCTGGAATAGACAGGGCGTCGGCAATCAGCCCCAGCATTTT.

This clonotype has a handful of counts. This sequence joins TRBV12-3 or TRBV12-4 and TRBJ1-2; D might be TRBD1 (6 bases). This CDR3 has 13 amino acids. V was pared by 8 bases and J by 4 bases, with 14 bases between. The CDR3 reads CASRPTGPYGYTF. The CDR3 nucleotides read TGTGCCAGCCGGCCTACAGGGCCCTATGGCTACACCTTC.

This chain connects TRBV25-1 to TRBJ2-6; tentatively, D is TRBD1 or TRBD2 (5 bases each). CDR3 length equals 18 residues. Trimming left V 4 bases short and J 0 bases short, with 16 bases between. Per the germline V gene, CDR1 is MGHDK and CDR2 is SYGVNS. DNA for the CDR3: TGTGCCAGCAGTGCCCCTCTGGGGGAAAGCTCTGGGGCCAACGTCCTGACTTTC. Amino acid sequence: CASSAPLGESSGANVLTF.

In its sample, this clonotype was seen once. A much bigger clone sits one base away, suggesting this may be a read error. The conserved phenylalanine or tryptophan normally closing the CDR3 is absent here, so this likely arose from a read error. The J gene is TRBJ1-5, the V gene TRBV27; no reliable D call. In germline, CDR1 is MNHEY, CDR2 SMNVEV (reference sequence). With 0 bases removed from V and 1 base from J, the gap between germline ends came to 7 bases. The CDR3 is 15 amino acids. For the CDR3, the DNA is TGTGCCAGCAGTTTATCGACGGCGAGCAATCAGCCCCAGCATATT. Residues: CASSLSTASNQPQHI.

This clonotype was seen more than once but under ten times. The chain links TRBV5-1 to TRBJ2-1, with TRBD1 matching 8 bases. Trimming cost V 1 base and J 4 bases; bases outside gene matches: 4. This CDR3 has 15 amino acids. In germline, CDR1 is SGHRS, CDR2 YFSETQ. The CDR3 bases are TGCGCCAGCAGCTTGTTGACAGGGGTTTACAATGAGCAGTTCTTC. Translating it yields CASSLLTGVYNEQFF.

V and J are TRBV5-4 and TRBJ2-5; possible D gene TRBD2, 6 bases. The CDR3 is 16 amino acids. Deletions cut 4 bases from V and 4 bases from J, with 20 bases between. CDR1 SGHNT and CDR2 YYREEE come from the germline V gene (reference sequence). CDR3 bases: TGTGCCAGCAGCACCGTTGGAGGGGCGGTAGGAGAGACCCAGTACTTC. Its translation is CASSTVGGAVGETQYF.

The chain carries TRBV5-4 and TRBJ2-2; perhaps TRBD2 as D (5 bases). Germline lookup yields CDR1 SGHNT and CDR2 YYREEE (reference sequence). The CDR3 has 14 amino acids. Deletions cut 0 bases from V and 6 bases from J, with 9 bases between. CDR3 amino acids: CASSLERGSGELFF. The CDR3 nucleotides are TGTGCCAGCAGCTTGGAGCGCGGGTCCGGGGAGCTGTTTTTT.

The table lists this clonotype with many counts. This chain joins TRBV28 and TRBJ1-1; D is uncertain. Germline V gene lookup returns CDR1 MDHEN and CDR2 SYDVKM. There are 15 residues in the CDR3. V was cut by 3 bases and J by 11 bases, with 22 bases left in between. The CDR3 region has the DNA TGTGCCAGCAGTTTTAGACCCTCGGCGTACAGTAGGGCTTTCTTT. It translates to CASSFRPSAYSRAFF.

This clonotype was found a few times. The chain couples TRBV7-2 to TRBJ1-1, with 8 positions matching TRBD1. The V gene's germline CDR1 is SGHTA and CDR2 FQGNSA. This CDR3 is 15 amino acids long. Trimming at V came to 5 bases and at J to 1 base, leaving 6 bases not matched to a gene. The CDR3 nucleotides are TGTGCCAGCAGCCTGACAGGGGCTACGAACACTGAAGCTTTCTTT. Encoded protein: CASSLTGATNTEAFF.

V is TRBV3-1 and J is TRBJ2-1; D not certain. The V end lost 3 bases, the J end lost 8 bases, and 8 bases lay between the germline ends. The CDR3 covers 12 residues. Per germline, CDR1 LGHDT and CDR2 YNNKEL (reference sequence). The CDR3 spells CASSQFADEQFF. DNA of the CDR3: TGTGCCAGCAGCCAGTTTGCAGATGAGCAGTTCTTC.

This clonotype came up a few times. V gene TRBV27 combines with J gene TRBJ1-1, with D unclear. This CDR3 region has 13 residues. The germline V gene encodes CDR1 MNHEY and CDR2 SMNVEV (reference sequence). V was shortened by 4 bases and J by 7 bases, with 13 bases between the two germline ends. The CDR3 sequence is CASSSSAAIEAFF. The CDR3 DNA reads TGTGCCAGCAGTTCCTCAGCCGCTATTGAAGCTTTCTTT.